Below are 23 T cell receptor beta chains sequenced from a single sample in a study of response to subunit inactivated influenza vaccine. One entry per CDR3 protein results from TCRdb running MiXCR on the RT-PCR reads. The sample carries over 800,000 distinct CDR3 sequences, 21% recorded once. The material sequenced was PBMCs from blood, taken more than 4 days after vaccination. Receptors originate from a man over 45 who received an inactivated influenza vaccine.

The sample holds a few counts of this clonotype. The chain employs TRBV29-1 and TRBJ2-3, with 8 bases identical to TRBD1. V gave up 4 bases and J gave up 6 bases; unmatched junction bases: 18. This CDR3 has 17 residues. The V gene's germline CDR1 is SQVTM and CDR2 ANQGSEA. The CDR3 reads CSVGNPRDRPIVDTQYF. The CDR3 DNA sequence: TGCAGCGTTGGAAACCCCCGGGACAGGCCTATAGTGGATACGCAGTATTTT.

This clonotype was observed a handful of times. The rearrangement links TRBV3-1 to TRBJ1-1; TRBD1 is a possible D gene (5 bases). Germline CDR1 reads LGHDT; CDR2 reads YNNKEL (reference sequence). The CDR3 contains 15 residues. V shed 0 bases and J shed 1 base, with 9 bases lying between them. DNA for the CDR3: TGTGCCAGCAGCCAAGATGTGGGGGGGAACACTGAAGCTTTCTTT. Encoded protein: CASSQDVGGNTEAFF.

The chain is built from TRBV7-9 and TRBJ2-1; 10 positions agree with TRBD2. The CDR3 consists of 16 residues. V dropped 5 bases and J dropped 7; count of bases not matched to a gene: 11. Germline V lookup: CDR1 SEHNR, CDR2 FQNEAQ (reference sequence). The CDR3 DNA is TGTGCCAGCAGCGGTCGAACTAGCGGGATGGTAAATGAGCAGTTCTTC. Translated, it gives CASSGRTSGMVNEQFF.

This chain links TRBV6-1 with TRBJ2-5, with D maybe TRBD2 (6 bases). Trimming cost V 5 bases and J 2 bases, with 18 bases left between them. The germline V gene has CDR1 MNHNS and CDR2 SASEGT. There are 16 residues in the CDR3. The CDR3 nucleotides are TGTGCCAGCAGTCAGCGGGCCAACGGAGGGCAAGAGACCCAGTACTTC. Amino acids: CASSQRANGGQETQYF.

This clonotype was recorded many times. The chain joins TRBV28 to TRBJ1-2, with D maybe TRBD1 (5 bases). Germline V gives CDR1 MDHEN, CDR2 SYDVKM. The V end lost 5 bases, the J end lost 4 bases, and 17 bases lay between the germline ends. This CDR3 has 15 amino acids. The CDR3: CASSLFTPGSYGYTF. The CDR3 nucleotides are TGTGCCAGCAGTCTTTTTACCCCAGGGTCCTATGGCTACACCTTC.

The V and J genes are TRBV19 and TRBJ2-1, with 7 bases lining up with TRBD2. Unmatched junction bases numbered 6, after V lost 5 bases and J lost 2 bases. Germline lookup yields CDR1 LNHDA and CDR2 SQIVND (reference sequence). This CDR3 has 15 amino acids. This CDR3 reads CASSRTSTTYNEQFF. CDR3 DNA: TGTGCCAGTAGTCGGACTAGTACTACCTACAATGAGCAGTTCTTC.

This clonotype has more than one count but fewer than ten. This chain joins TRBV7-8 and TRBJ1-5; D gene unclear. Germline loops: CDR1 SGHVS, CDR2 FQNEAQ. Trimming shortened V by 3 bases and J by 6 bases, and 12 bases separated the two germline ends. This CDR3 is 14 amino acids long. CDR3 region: CASSLAGSGQPQHF. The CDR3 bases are TGTGCCAGCAGCTTGGCGGGGTCGGGTCAGCCCCAGCATTTT.

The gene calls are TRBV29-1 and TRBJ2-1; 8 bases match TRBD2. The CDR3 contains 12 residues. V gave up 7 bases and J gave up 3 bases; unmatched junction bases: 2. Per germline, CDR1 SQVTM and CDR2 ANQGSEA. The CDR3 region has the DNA TGCAGCGCGGGGGGGCTCTACAATGAGCAGTTCTTC. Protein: CSAGGLYNEQFF.

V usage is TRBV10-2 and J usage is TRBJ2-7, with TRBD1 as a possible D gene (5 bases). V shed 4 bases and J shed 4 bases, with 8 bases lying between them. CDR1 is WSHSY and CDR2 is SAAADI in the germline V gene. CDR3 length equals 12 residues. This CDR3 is CASSVRGYEQYF. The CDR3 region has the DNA TGCGCCAGCAGTGTAAGGGGTTACGAGCAGTACTTC.

The CDR3 protein is CASSPEQGVHGYTF. In DNA form, the CDR3 reads TGTGCCAGCTCACCTGAACAGGGGGTGCATGGCTACACCTTC. The rearrangement links TRBV18 to TRBJ1-2, with TRBD1 identical over 8 bases. V lost 3 bases and J lost 6; bases outside the gene matches: 6. The CDR3 runs 14 residues. Germline CDR1 KGHSH, CDR2 LQKENI.

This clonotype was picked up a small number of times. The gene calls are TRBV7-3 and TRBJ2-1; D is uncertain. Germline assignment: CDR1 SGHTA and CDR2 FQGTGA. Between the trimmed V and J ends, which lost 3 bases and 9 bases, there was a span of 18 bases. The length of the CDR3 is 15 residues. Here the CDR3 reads CASSLGGHAPLEQFF. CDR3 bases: TGTGCCAGCAGCTTGGGTGGCCACGCCCCCCTTGAGCAGTTCTTC.

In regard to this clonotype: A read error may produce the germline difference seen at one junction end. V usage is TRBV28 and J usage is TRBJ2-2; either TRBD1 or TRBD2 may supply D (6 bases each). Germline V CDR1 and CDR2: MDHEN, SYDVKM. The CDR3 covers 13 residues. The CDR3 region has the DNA TGTGCCGGCAGGGGCCTAGCGACCGGGGAGCTGTTTTTT. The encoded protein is CAGRGLATGELFF.

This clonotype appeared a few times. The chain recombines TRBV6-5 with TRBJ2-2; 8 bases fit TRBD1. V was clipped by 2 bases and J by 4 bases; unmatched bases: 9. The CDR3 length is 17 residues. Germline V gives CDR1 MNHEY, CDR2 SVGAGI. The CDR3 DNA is TGTGCCAGCAGTTACGATTTTTTACAGGGGGGCACCGGGGAGCTGTTTTTT. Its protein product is CASSYDFLQGGTGELFF.

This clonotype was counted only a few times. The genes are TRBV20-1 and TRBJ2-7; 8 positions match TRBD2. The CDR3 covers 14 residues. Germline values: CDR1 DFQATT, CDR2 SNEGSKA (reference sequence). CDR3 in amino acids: CSPSGRAQIVEQYF. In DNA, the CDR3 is TGCAGCCCAAGCGGGAGAGCCCAAATCGTGGAGCAGTACTTC.

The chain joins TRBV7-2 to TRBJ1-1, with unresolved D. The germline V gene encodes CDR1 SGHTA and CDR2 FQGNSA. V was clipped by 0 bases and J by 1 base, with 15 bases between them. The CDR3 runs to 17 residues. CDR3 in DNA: TGTGCCAGCAGCTTAGCCTCGTTGTCGGGGAAGAACACTGAAGCTTTCTTT. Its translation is CASSLASLSGKNTEAFF.

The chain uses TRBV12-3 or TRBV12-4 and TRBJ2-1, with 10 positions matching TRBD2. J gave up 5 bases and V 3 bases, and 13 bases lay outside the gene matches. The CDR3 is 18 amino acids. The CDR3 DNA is TGTGCCAGCAGTTTTGGGCTAGCGGGAGTTTACACACACAATGAGCAGTTCTTC. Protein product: CASSFGLAGVYTHNEQFF.

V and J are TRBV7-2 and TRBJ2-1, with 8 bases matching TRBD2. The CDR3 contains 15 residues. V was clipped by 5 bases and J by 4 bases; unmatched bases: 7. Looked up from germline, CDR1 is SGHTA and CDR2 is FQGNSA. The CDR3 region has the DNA TGTGCCAGCAGCCCAGGGACTAGGCTGTACAATGAGCAGTTCTTC. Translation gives CASSPGTRLYNEQFF.

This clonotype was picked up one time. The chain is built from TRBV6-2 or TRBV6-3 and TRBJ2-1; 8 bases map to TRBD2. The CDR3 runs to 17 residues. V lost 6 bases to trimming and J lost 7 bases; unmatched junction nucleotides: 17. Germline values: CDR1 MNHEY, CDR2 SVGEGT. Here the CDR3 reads CASRPGTSVLVRNEQFF. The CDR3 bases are TGTGCCAGCAGACCCGGGACTAGTGTTCTCGTCCGGAATGAGCAGTTCTTC.

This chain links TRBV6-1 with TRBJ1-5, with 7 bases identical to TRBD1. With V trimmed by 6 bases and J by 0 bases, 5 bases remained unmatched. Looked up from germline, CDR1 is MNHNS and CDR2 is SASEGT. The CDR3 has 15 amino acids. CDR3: CASRPRGNSNQPQHF. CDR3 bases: TGTGCCAGCAGGCCCAGGGGGAATAGCAATCAGCCCCAGCATTTT.

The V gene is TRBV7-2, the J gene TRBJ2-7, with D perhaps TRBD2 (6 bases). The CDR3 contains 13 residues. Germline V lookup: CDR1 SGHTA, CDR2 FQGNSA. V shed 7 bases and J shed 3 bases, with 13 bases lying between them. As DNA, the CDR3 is TGTGCCAGCACCAATCCGACTAGCTACGAGCAGTACTTC. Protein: CASTNPTSYEQYF.

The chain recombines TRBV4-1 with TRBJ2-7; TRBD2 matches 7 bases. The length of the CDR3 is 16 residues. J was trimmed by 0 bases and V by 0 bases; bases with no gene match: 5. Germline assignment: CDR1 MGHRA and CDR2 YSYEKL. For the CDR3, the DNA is TGCGCCAGCAGCCAAGATCGGGGGGATTTCTCCTACGAGCAGTACTTC. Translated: CASSQDRGDFSYEQYF.

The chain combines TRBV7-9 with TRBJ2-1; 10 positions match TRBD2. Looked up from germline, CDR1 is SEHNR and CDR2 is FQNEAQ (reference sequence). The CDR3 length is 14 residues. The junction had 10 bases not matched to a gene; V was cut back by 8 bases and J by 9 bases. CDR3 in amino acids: CASRPGLAEIEQFF. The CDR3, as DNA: TGTGCCAGCCGACCTGGACTAGCGGAGATTGAGCAGTTCTTC.

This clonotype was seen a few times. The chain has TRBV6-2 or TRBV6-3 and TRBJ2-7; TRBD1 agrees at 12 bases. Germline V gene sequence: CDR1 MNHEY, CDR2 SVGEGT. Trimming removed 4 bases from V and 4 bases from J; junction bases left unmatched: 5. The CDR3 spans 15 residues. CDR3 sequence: CASSWGQGASYEQYF. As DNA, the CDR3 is TGTGCCAGCAGTTGGGGACAGGGGGCATCGTACGAGCAGTACTTC.